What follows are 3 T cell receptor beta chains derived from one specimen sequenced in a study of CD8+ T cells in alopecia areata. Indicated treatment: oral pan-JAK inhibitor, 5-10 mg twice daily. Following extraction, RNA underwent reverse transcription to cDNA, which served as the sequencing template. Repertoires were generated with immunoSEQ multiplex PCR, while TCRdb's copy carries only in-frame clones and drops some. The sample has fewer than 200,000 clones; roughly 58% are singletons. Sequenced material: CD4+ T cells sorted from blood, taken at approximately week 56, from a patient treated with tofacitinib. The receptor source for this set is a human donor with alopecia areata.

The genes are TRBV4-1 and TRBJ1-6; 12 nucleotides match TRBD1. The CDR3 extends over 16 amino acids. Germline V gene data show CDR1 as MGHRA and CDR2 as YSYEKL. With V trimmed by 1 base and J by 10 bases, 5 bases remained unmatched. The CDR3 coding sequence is TGCGCCAGCAGCCAAGGGGGGACAGGGGGCAACTCACCCCTCCACTTT. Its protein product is CASSQGGTGGNSPLHF.

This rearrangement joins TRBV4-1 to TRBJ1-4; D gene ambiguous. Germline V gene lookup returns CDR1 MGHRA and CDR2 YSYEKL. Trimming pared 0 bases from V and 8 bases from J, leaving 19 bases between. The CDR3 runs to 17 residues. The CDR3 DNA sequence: TGCGCCAGCAGCCAAGATTCGAGTGGTCACAAGAGGGAAAAACTGTTTTTT. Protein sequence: CASSQDSSGHKREKLFF.

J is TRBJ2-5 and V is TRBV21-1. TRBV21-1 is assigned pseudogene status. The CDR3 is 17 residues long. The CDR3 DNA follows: TGTGCCAGCAGCAAAGGCTTAGGGGGGACGTACCAAGAGACCCAGTACTTC. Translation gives CASSKGLGGTYQETQYF.